The 6 T cell receptor beta chains below were found in one sample sequenced in a study of cytomegalovirus exposure and HLA in healthy donors. TCRdb keeps only in-frame clones here, not all; method: immunoSEQ multiplex PCR. The sample holds more than 100,000 clones, roughly 90% seen once. Material: PBMCs. These receptors originate from a woman aged 18-29 years in good health and CMV-seropositive.

The chain carries TRBV15 and TRBJ1-5; 8 bases agree with TRBD1. Germline V gives CDR1 LNHNV, CDR2 YYDKDF (reference sequence). Trimming cost V 1 base and J 7 bases; bases outside gene matches: 3. This CDR3 has 14 residues. As DNA, the CDR3 is TGTGCCACCAGCAGAGGACAGGGGCGACAGCCCCAGCATTTT. Its translation is CATSRGQGRQPQHF.

The chain is built from TRBV6-5 and TRBJ1-1; D is undetermined. The CDR3 has 13 residues. Germline V lookup: CDR1 MNHEY, CDR2 SVGAGI. V gave up 0 bases and J gave up 3 bases, with 5 bases separating them. The CDR3 is CASSYSTYTEAFF. The CDR3 DNA reads as TGTGCCAGCAGTTACTCAACTTACACTGAAGCTTTCTTT.

The V and J genes are TRBV6-1 and TRBJ1-6, with D tentatively TRBD1 (5 bases). The CDR3 spans 14 residues. Germline V gene sequence: CDR1 MNHNS, CDR2 SASEGT. V gave up 7 bases and J gave up 5 bases, with 12 bases separating them. In DNA form, the CDR3 reads TGTGCCAGCAACGACTTGACAGATAATTCACCCCTCCACTTT. Translation: CASNDLTDNSPLHF.

The chain joins TRBV29-1 to TRBJ1-2, with 10 nucleotides matching TRBD1. Trimming removed 6 bases from V and 3 bases from J; junction bases left unmatched: 7. Per germline, CDR1 SQVTM and CDR2 ANQGSEA. This CDR3 comprises 14 residues. The CDR3 bases are TGCAGCGTGGCCGGGACAGGGGACGACTATGGCTACACCTTC. It translates to CSVAGTGDDYGYTF.

The CDR3 loop reads CASSQDGAGLPNEQFF. The CDR3 DNA reads as TGTGCCAGCAGCCAAGATGGCGCAGGATTGCCCAATGAGCAGTTCTTC. The chain employs TRBV14 and TRBJ2-1; D is unclear. The CDR3 length is 16 residues. The germline CDR1 and CDR2 sequences are SGHDN and FVKESK. V was cut by 0 bases and J by 6 bases, with 15 bases left in between. The variable domain in full, completed from reference TRBV14 and TRBJ2-1, reads EAGVTQFPSHSVIEKGQTVTLRCDPISGHDNLYWYRRVMGKEIKFLLHFVKESKQDESGMPNNRFLAERTGGTYSTLKVQPAELEDSGVYFCASSQDGAGLPNEQFFGPGTRLTVL.

CDR3 region: CASSGVAGGQETQYF. The CDR3 DNA sequence: TGCGCCAGCAGCGGGGTAGCGGGGGGCCAAGAGACCCAGTACTTC. The J gene is TRBJ2-5, the V gene TRBV5-1, with TRBD2 matching over 10 bases. Germline assignment: CDR1 SGHRS and CDR2 YFSETQ. V trimming: 4 bases; J trimming: 1 base; junction bases outside the gene matches: 4. CDR3 length: 15 amino acids. The full variable domain, completed using reference TRBV5-1 and TRBJ2-5, is KAGVTQTPRYLIKTRGQQVTLSCSPISGHRSVSWYQQTPGQGLQFLFEYFSETQRNKGNFPGRFSGRQFSNSRSEMNVSTLELGDSALYLCASSGVAGGQETQYFGPGTRLLVL.